This T cell receptor beta chain was sequenced for a study of metastatic and nonmetastatic thyroid tumors (dated by TCRdb to about 2020). Describing the broader study: Repertoires from peripheral blood and from tumor or nodule tissue samples of malignant and benign thyroid patients were compared.

Points the paper makes about the study in general: TCR beta diversity was reported as significantly higher in malignant tumors than in benign nodules, in both blood and tumor samples.

Before undergoing thyroid surgery, none of the patients had been given any kind of treatment. The study retrospectively analysed patient clinical samples collected from about 2012 to 2018 using T-cell receptor beta sequencing. The protocol used for the library was PCR. These reads were obtained on an Illumina HiSeq 4000. High-throughput sequencing was used to profile the TCR beta-chain CDR3 region of every patient. The authors' analysis ran thus. A classifier to discriminate distant-metastatic papillary thyroid cancer patients was built from CDR3 differences across clinicopathological groups. The Shannon index was used to measure repertoire diversity, and the Morisita-Horn index was used to measure how similar tumor and blood repertoires were. TCRdb redid the processing of the public reads, applying fastp at Q25 and MiXCR, and retained in-frame beta chains. The authors' filters were not applied to this entry. The sample records 20,000 to 25,000 clones, 9.5% to 12% of which are singletons. The ten largest account for 25% to 30% of the sample.

This clone was counted at least ten times. Its antigen has not been determined. Per-base qualities were not stored, and no clone one base away is much larger. V sheds 0 bases and J sheds 2 bases, leaving 14 bases between their ends. Reading the germline V gene (reference sequence) gives CDR1 DFQATT and CDR2 SNEGSKA. The CDR3 runs 16 amino acids, cysteine and phenylalanine included. The only DNA kept is the CDR3, 48 bases in frame from the first base. This chain joins TRBV20-1 to TRBJ2-1; no D gene call is confident. Material for sequencing was blood. The receptor comes from a female donor with papillary thyroid cancer or a benign thyroid nodule (not recorded which). Some clones in this sample may be carry-over from other donors' samples. The CDR3 region reads CSARDPRYGTYNEQFF. The DNA reads as follows: TGCAGTGCTAGAGATCCGAGATATGGTACCTACAATGAGCAGTTCTTC.